This TCR beta chain was observed in a study of T cell changes during pregnancy in multiple sclerosis (dated by TCRdb to between 2018 and 2021). In the study overall: Changes in the T cell repertoire over the course of pregnancy were examined in this study in women with multiple sclerosis.

Libraries were prepared through the immunoSEQ multiplex PCR assay. TCRdb's version of the immuneACCESS table is confined to in-frame rearrangements and falls short of the full clone set. An unresolved V gene accounts for under half of the shortfall where checked; the remainder is of unknown origin. The sample records around 53,000 clones, around 92% of which are singletons. The biggest ten clones account for approximately 0.6% of the sample. The junction shows trimming of 2 bases on V and 0 bases on J, plus 15 bases between the germline ends. Including cysteine and phenylalanine, the CDR3 has 18 amino acids. Solely the CDR3 DNA is kept, with 54 bases framed from the first base. Regarding this clone: Its antigen is unknown. The record has no base qualities; no much larger clone is one base away.

Sample: CD4+ T cells from peripheral blood mononuclear cells, taken after pregnancy. The chain links TRBV5-3 with TRBJ1-6, with the D gene not confidently named. TRBV5-3 is annotated as an ORF whose role is uncertain. This TCR derives from a female donor with multiple sclerosis, enrolled in a pregnancy study. This receptor carries the CDR3 CARSFKQSFSSYNSPLHF. The DNA is TGTGCCAGAAGCTTTAAACAGTCTTTCAGCTCCTATAATTCACCCCTCCACTTT.